This T cell receptor (beta chain) was sequenced during a study of T cells after yellow fever vaccination. From the 5' RACE reads, TCRdb called clonotypes with MiXCR, one entry per CDR3 protein. The repertoire holds approximately 300,000 distinct CDR3 sequences, with around 10% as singletons. Looked up from germline, CDR1 is DFQATT and CDR2 is SNEGSKA (reference sequence). The CDR3 contains 15 residues. The J segment lost 5 bases and the V segment lost 6 bases, leaving 11 bases of the junction unmatched. The source of this sequence is a man aged 18-30 years who received the YFV17D yellow fever vaccine. Sequencing was performed on CD4+ T cells sorted from PBMCs, taken 45 days after the yellow fever booster vaccination. V and J are TRBV20-1 and TRBJ2-5, with 11 bases identical to TRBD1. The chain's CDR3 is CSARFWTGGRETQYF. In DNA form, the CDR3 reads TGCAGTGCGAGATTCTGGACAGGGGGCCGGGAGACCCAGTACTTC.